In its sample, the clone carrying this TCR beta chain was seen a few times. As yet, its antigen is unknown. These data come from a study of cytomegalovirus exposure and HLA in healthy donors. The V end was cut by 0 bases, the J end by 3 bases, with 14 bases between. Germline V lookup: CDR1 GTSNPN, CDR2 SVGIG (reference sequence). This CDR3 region has 16 residues. The PCR employed 60 Vbeta primers together with 13 Jbeta primers. Sequencing used immunoSEQ multiplex PCR; TCRdb keeps in-frame clones, though not all of them. This table holds about 59,000 clones, approximately 80% found once. Whole-study results and caveats: Accurate prediction of HLA-A and HLA-B alleles (for most subjects) was reportedly achieved from TCR beta sequences. Later analysis reportedly placed an Asian-associated ancestry cluster below the roughly 630-donor mean in N-insertions. Clonal expansion was found to be greater in HLA-associated TCR beta chains than in equally common others in a later analysis. The classifier was said to identify cytomegalovirus status with high specificity and sensitivity.

Sequences were obtained from PBMCs. The clonotype comes from a human donor in good health. V usage is TRBV30 and J usage is TRBJ1-4, with a tentative D call TRBD1 (6 bases). The CDR3, as DNA: TGTGCCTGGAGTGTACGAGGGGGAAGGGCTAATGAAAAACTGTTTTTT. This gives the protein CAWSVRGGRANEKLFF. Combining the CDR3 with reference TRBV30 and TRBJ1-4 gives the whole variable domain SQTIHQWPATLVQPVGSPLSLECTVEGTSNPNLYWYRQAAGRGLQLLFYSVGIGQISSEVPQNLSASRPQDRQFILSSKKLLLSDSGFYLCAWSVRGGRANEKLFFGSGTQLSVL.